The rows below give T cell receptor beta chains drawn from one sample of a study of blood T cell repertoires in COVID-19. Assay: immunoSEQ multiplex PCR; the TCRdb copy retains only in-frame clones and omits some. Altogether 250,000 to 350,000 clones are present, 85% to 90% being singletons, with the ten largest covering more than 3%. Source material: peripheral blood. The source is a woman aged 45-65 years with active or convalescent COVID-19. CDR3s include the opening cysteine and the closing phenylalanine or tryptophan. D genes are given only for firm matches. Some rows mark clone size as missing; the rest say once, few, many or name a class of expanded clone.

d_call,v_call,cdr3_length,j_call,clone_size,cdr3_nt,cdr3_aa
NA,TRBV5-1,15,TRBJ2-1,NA,TGCGCCAGCAGCGGGTCCCGGGACATTTACAATGAGCAGTTCTTC,CASSGSRDIYNEQFF
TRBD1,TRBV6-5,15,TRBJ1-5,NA,TGTGCCAGCAGCAAAACAGGGGTTGGAAATCAGCCCCAGCATTTT,CASSKTGVGNQPQHF
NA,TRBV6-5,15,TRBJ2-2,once,TGTGCCAGCAGTTACGACAGCTCTCAAGCCGGGGAGCTGTTTTTT,CASSYDSSQAGELFF
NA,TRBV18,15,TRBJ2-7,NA,TGTGCCAGCTCACCACAAGCGCAGATCGGATACGAGCAGTACTTC,CASSPQAQIGYEQYF
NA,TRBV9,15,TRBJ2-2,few,TGTGCCAGCAGCCCCTCACAGGGAGACACCGGGGAGCTGTTTTTT,CASSPSQGDTGELFF
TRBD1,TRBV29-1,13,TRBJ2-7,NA,TGCAGCGTTGCGGGACAGGGTCTCGAAGAGCAGTACTTC,CSVAGQGLEEQYF
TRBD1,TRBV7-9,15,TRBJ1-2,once,TGTGCCAGCAGCCCGCAGTGGACAGGGGGCGGTGGCTACACCTTC,CASSPQWTGGGGYTF
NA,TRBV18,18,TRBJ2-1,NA,TGTGCCAGCTCACCAAACCGGCAGGGACACCGGGGTTACAATGAGCAGTTCTTC,CASSPNRQGHRGYNEQFF
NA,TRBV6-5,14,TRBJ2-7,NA,NA,CASSTSGQSWEQYF
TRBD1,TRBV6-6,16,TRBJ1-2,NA,TGTGCCAGCAGCATAGGGACAGGGGGTCGGGGCTATGGCTACACCTTC,CASSIGTGGRGYGYTF
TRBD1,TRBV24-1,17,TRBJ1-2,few,TGTGCCACCAGTGATGCCGGGACAGGCCAACTTAACTATGGCTACACCTTC,CATSDAGTGQLNYGYTF
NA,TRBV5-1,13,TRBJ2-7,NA,TGCGCCAGCAGCTTGGAGCTCTCCTACGAGCAGTACTTC,CASSLELSYEQYF
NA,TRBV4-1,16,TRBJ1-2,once,TGCGCCAGCAGCCAAGATGGCCCGATAGCCGACTATGGCTACACCTTC,CASSQDGPIADYGYTF
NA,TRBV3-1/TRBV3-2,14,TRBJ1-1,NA,TGTGCCAGCCGGATGTGGGGGGAGGGGACTGAAGCTTTCTTT,CASRMWGEGTEAFF